Each of the 6 T cell receptor beta chains below was sequenced from the same sample in a study of T cell responses to AZD1222 COVID-19 vaccine. The repertoire was sequenced with immunoSEQ multiplex PCR; TCRdb's copy has only in-frame clones and lacks some. The table records some 30,000 clones, approximately 86% of them present only once. The input for sequencing was peripheral blood, taken on day 0 of AZD1222 vaccination. Receptors originate from an adult in good health.

This rearrangement joins TRBV5-5 to TRBJ1-2, with D possibly TRBD1 on 6 matching bases. V was pared by 5 bases and J by 0 bases, with 11 bases between. Looked up from germline, CDR1 is SGHKS and CDR2 is YYEKEE (reference sequence). The CDR3 is 14 residues long. The CDR3: CASSRDKANYGYTF. In DNA form, the CDR3 reads TGTGCCAGCAGTAGGGACAAAGCTAACTATGGCTACACCTTC.

The chain couples TRBV2 to TRBJ2-1; D remains ambiguous. Germline V gene data show CDR1 as SNHLY and CDR2 as FYNNEI. CDR3 length: 14 amino acids. The ends were cut back, 6 bases at V and 2 bases at J, with 11 bases in the middle. The CDR3 DNA reads as TGTGCCAGCAGCGAACGGGTTACCTACAATGAGCAGTTCTTC. This encodes CASSERVTYNEQFF.

This clone has only a few counts. The chain has TRBV6-5 and TRBJ1-2; a possible D gene is TRBD1 (6 bases). V shed 7 bases and J shed 7 bases, with 22 bases lying between them. The CDR3 is 15 residues long. Germline V gene sequence: CDR1 MNHEY, CDR2 SVGAGI. The CDR3: CASTSAGGAPGGYTF. The DNA for the CDR3 is TGTGCCAGCACCTCCGCGGGGGGGGCCCCCGGTGGCTACACCTTC.

In the case of this clone: This sample also contains other DNA sequences that code for the same CDR3. The chain recombines TRBV5-6 with TRBJ1-2, with D hard to call. The germline V gene encodes CDR1 SGHDT and CDR2 YYEEEE. Deletions cut 0 bases from V and 2 bases from J, with 5 bases between. The CDR3 totals 13 residues. CDR3 DNA sequence: TGTGCCAGCAGCTTGGGACGGAACTATGGCTACACCTTC. The encoded protein is CASSLGRNYGYTF.

The rearrangement links TRBV4-3 to TRBJ2-1, with a weak D call TRBD2 (6 bases). Looked up from germline, CDR1 is LGHNA and CDR2 is YSLEER. V was cut by 0 bases and J by 12 bases, with 15 bases left in between. The CDR3 is 14 residues long. The CDR3, as DNA: TGCGCCAGCAGCCAAGATTCAGGACTAACTGCGCAGTTCTTC. It translates to CASSQDSGLTAQFF.

This chain joins TRBV4-1 and TRBJ2-2; 7 bases agree with TRBD2. Losses at the gene ends were 6 bases for V and 1 base for J; bases not matched to a gene: 5. The CDR3 has 15 amino acids. Germline values: CDR1 MGHRA, CDR2 YSYEKL. CDR3 sequence reads: CASRWGGVNTGELFF. The CDR3 DNA follows: TGCGCCAGCAGATGGGGGGGTGTGAACACCGGGGAGCTGTTTTTT.